This TCR beta chain was sequenced for a study of PD-1 blockade in classical Hodgkin lymphoma. Turning to the study itself: Patients had nivolumab dosed at 3 mg/kg, delivered intravenously every 2 weeks.

Using immunoSEQ multiplex PCR, the repertoire was profiled, and TCRdb retains in-frame clones only, with some absent. Of 80,000 to 100,000 clones listed, 81% are singletons. Trimming at V came to 1 base and at J to 2 bases, leaving 8 bases not matched to a gene. The CDR3 runs to 17 residues. Germline CDR1 reads SGHTA; CDR2 reads FQGTGA. Following autologous stem cell transplantation, relapse occurred in every patient, and exposure to brentuximab vedotin varied. Best responses included complete response and partial response; otherwise, the best response was progressive disease. The chain recombines TRBV7-3 with TRBJ1-1; TRBD1 matches at 9 bases. The sample here was peripheral blood mononuclear cells (PBMCs), taken before the second cycle of nivolumab. This sequence was found in a human donor with classical Hodgkin lymphoma. The CDR3 DNA reads TGTGCCAGCAGCTTAAACCCTGGACAGGGGCCCAACACTGAAGCTTTCTTT. Translated, it gives CASSLNPGQGPNTEAFF.